The 32 T cell receptor beta chains in this list originate from one sample, sequenced in a study of blood T cell repertoires in COVID-19. Assay: immunoSEQ multiplex PCR; the TCRdb copy retains only in-frame clones and omits some. Here the sample spans 13,000 or so clones, 78% being singletons. Sequencing was performed on peripheral blood. The receptors derive from a human donor in a cohort sampled during active COVID-19.

The chain carries TRBV6-5 and TRBJ1-2; the match to TRBD1 covers 7 bases. Germline V gene data show CDR1 as MNHEY and CDR2 as SVGAGI. The V gene end was trimmed by 7 bases and the J gene end by 7 bases; junction bases not matched to a gene: 6. CDR3 length equals 12 residues. CDR3 in DNA: TGTGCCAGCACCTCGAGACAGGGTGGCTACACCTTC. Translated, it gives CASTSRQGGYTF.

This clone was recorded once. The rearrangement joins TRBV20-1 to TRBJ1-1; 8 nucleotides agree with TRBD1. Per germline, CDR1 DFQATT and CDR2 SNEGSKA (reference sequence). V shed 7 bases, J shed 4 bases, and the junction held 2 bases outside the gene matches. CDR3 size: 11 residues. The CDR3 loop is CSVTGGTEAFF. For the CDR3, the DNA is TGCAGTGTTACAGGGGGCACTGAAGCTTTCTTT.

The CDR3 DNA reads as TGTGCCAGCAGGAGAGGGAGAACTGGGGCCAACGTCCTGACTTTC. Translating it yields CASRRGRTGANVLTF. The genes are TRBV6-5 and TRBJ2-6; tentative D call: TRBD2 (5 bases). The germline V gene encodes CDR1 MNHEY and CDR2 SVGAGI. This CDR3 is built from 15 residues. V was pared by 6 bases and J by 2 bases, with 11 bases between.

The rearrangement links TRBV19 to TRBJ2-2; 10 bases line up with TRBD1. From germline, CDR1 is LNHDA and CDR2 SQIVND (reference sequence). The V gene end was trimmed by 9 bases and the J gene end by 4 bases; junction bases not matched to a gene: 8. This CDR3 has 15 residues. The CDR3 loop is CASREGTGVTGELFF. DNA for the CDR3: TGTGCCAGCCGAGAAGGGACAGGGGTCACCGGGGAGCTGTTTTTT.

The chain links TRBV27 to TRBJ2-5; D possibly corresponds to TRBD1 (6 bases). CDR1 is MNHEY, CDR2 SMNVEV, per germline (reference sequence). The CDR3 sequence is 12 residues long. The V and J ends lost 6 bases and 10 bases respectively, with 15 bases between them. CDR3 sequence reads: CASSQDSRNQYF. CDR3 bases: TGTGCCAGCAGCCAGGACAGTCGGAACCAGTACTTC.

This chain uses TRBV27 with TRBJ2-5; possibly TRBD2 for D (5 bases). The V gene's germline CDR1 is MNHEY and CDR2 SMNVEV (reference sequence). With 5 bases removed from V and 4 bases from J, the gap between germline ends came to 11 bases. The CDR3 runs 13 residues. The chain's CDR3 is CASSRSGLETQYF. CDR3 nucleotides: TGTGCCAGCAGTCGAAGCGGATTAGAGACCCAGTACTTC.

V gene TRBV29-1 combines with J gene TRBJ1-1, with 8 bases fitting TRBD1. The CDR3 spans 14 residues. Trimming at V came to 6 bases and at J to 1 base, leaving 7 bases not matched to a gene. Germline V gene sequence: CDR1 SQVTM, CDR2 ANQGSEA. The CDR3 protein is CSVLRDRSNTEAFF. In DNA form, the CDR3 reads TGCAGCGTGCTCCGGGACAGGTCGAACACTGAAGCTTTCTTT. Full variable domain (outside the CDR3, taken from reference TRBV29-1 and TRBJ1-1): SAVISQKPSRDICQRGTSLTIQCQVDSQVTMMFWYRQQPGQSLTLIATANQGSEATYESGFVIDKFPISRPNLTFSTLTVSNMSPEDSSIYLCSVLRDRSNTEAFFGQGTRLTVV.

Sample share makes this clone medium-sized (0.01 to 0.1%). The same CDR3 also results from other DNA sequences found in this sample. The CDR3 loop reads CASSQDFGTDEAFF. The CDR3 DNA reads as TGCGCCAGCAGCCAAGATTTCGGGACAGATGAAGCTTTCTTT. The V and J genes are TRBV4-1 and TRBJ1-1; TRBD1 matches at 7 bases. V shed 0 bases and J 7 bases; nucleotides not matched to a gene: 5. Germline CDR1 reads MGHRA; CDR2 reads YSYEKL. This CDR3 spans 14 amino acids.

V and J are TRBV9 and TRBJ2-3; TRBD2 aligns across 9 bases. This CDR3 spans 16 amino acids. Losses at the gene ends were 4 bases for V and 5 bases for J; bases not matched to a gene: 11. The germline V gene encodes CDR1 SGDLS and CDR2 YYNGEE. The CDR3 region has the DNA TGTGCCAGCAGCCTCCGCGGCGGGGGGGCTGGAGATACGCAGTATTTT. It encodes CASSLRGGGAGDTQYF.

The rearrangement uses TRBV27 and TRBJ1-4, with D possibly matching TRBD1 (6 bases). The CDR3 extends over 14 amino acids. V shed 4 bases and J shed 4 bases, with 10 bases lying between them. Germline assignment: CDR1 MNHEY and CDR2 SMNVEV (reference sequence). CDR3 bases: TGTGCCAGCAGTTGGGCAGGGGATAATGAAAAACTGTTTTTT. This sequence encodes CASSWAGDNEKLFF.

The table lists this clone with a few counts. The chain carries TRBV27 and TRBJ2-7, with D possibly being TRBD2 (5 bases). V lost 7 bases and J lost 3, with 13 bases in between. The CDR3 runs 13 residues. Germline V gene sequence: CDR1 MNHEY, CDR2 SMNVEV (reference sequence). The CDR3 here is CASKRAGDYEQYF. CDR3 DNA: TGTGCCAGCAAGAGGGCAGGCGACTACGAGCAGTACTTC.

The chain links TRBV7-2 to TRBJ1-2, with TRBD1 matching over 7 bases. Looked up from germline, CDR1 is SGHTA and CDR2 is FQGNSA. The CDR3 has 15 amino acids. V was pared by 8 bases and J by 4 bases, with 13 bases of the junction left unmatched. This CDR3 reads CASLLMTGSGYGYTF. CDR3 nucleotide sequence: TGTGCCAGCCTATTGATGACAGGGTCAGGCTATGGCTACACCTTC.

This clone was picked up one time. The V call is TRBV5-1, the J call TRBJ2-1, with D maybe TRBD1 (5 bases). The CDR3 consists of 14 residues. The V end lost 5 bases, the J end lost 7 bases, and 16 bases lay between the germline ends. Germline V gene sequence: CDR1 SGHRS, CDR2 YFSETQ. CDR3 in DNA: TGCGCCAGCAGACTCGTTTTAGGGGCGAATGAGCAGTTCTTC. It codes for CASRLVLGANEQFF.

In its sample, this clone was seen once. The chain combines TRBV18 with TRBJ2-3; D is undetermined. Germline CDR1 KGHSH, CDR2 LQKENI. Trimming removed 1 base at V and 0 bases at J, with 8 bases between. CDR3 length: 15 amino acids. The CDR3 loop is CASSPLPRSTDTQYF. The CDR3 DNA follows: TGTGCCAGCTCACCACTCCCGAGAAGCACAGATACGCAGTATTTT.

The CDR3 spells CASSLAPSGGGAGEQFF. The CDR3 DNA is TGCGCCAGCAGCTTGGCCCCTAGCGGGGGGGGCGCGGGAGAGCAGTTCTTC. This chain links TRBV5-1 with TRBJ2-1, with 12 bases identical to TRBD2. Germline lookup yields CDR1 SGHRS and CDR2 YFSETQ. The ends lost 0 bases at V and 10 bases at J; junction bases unmatched: 11. The CDR3 has 17 residues.

This chain links TRBV6-4 with TRBJ2-1; TRBD2 aligns across 7 bases. Germline V gene lookup returns CDR1 MRHNA and CDR2 SNTAGT. This CDR3 has 14 amino acids. V gave up 3 bases and J gave up 4 bases; unmatched junction bases: 3. In DNA form, the CDR3 reads TGTGCCAGCAGTGAGAGCGGGGAATACAATGAGCAGTTCTTC. Protein product: CASSESGEYNEQFF.

J is TRBJ1-2 and V is TRBV4-2; no clear D gene. The CDR3 spans 14 residues. The V end was cut by 0 bases, the J end by 6 bases, with 11 bases between. Germline V gene sequence: CDR1 LGHNA, CDR2 YNFKEQ. CDR3 region: CASSQDRESHGYTF. For the CDR3, the DNA is TGTGCCAGCAGCCAAGATCGTGAGTCACATGGCTACACCTTC.

The rearrangement links TRBV7-2 to TRBJ2-7; 8 bases are shared with TRBD2. The CDR3 consists of 11 residues. Germline V gene lookup returns CDR1 SGHTA and CDR2 FQGNSA. V lost 5 bases, J lost 9 bases, and 3 bases stayed unmatched. CDR3 DNA: TGTGCCAGCAGCCTCGGGAGGGCGCAGTACTTC. Its translation: CASSLGRAQYF. The full variable domain, in which reference TRBV7-2 and TRBJ2-7 provide the parts outside the CDR3, is GAGVSQSPSNKVTEKGKDVELRCDPISGHTALYWYRQSLGQGLEFLIYFQGNSAPDKSGLPSDRFSAERTGGSVSTLTIQRTQQEDSAVYLCASSLGRAQYFGPGTRLTVT.

The chain is built from TRBV5-1 and TRBJ2-1; weak D call: TRBD2 (5 bases). Trimming pared 7 bases from V and 0 bases from J, leaving 11 bases between. The CDR3 extends over 14 amino acids. Germline values: CDR1 SGHRS, CDR2 YFSETQ. The CDR3 sequence is CASEGGSSYNEQFF. The CDR3 bases are TGCGCCAGCGAGGGTGGGAGCTCCTACAATGAGCAGTTCTTC.

V and J are TRBV7-8 and TRBJ1-6; the match to TRBD1 covers 7 bases. J lost 2 bases, V lost 5 bases, and 9 bases had no gene match. The CDR3 has 17 amino acids. Germline V gene sequence: CDR1 SGHVS, CDR2 FQNEAQ. DNA of the CDR3: TGTGCCAGCAGCCCTCGACAGGGTAGGACCTATAATTCACCCCTCCACTTT. Its protein product is CASSPRQGRTYNSPLHF.

The rearrangement uses TRBV6-2 or TRBV6-3 and TRBJ1-5; 7 nucleotides align to TRBD1. J was trimmed by 6 bases and V by 1 base; bases with no gene match: 3. The germline V gene encodes CDR1 MNHEY and CDR2 SVGEGT. The CDR3 is made up of 14 amino acids. CDR3 bases: TGTGCCAGCAGTTACTTGACAGGGAGTCAGCCCCAGCATTTT. Translation: CASSYLTGSQPQHF.

This clone has only one observation. The chain couples TRBV7-8 to TRBJ1-2, with 7 bases identical to TRBD1. Germline V lookup: CDR1 SGHVS, CDR2 FQNEAQ. The CDR3 covers 15 residues. V lost 5 bases and J lost 6; bases outside the gene matches: 12. The CDR3 coding sequence is TGTGCCAGCAGCAGTGCAAGCCGAGGGGGCGATGGCTACACCTTC. It yields the protein CASSSASRGGDGYTF.

The rearrangement links TRBV7-9 to TRBJ1-4; possibly TRBD1 for D (5 bases). The CDR3 has 16 residues. CDR1 and CDR2 from the germline V gene are SEHNR and FQNEAQ (reference sequence). V gave up 5 bases and J gave up 8 bases, with 21 bases separating them. The CDR3 is CASSLLGQRIREKLFF. CDR3 DNA: TGTGCCAGCAGCCTGCTGGGGCAAAGGATTAGGGAAAAACTGTTTTTT. Variable domain in full (rest from reference TRBV7-9 and TRBJ1-4): DTGVSQNPRHKITKRGQNVTFRCDPISEHNRLYWYRQTLGQGPEFLTYFQNEAQLEKSRLLSDRFSAERPKGSFSTLEIQRTEQGDSAMYLCASSLLGQRIREKLFFGSGTQLSVL.

V gene TRBV27 combines with J gene TRBJ2-2, with 7 bases aligning to TRBD2. This CDR3 is built from 13 residues. The germline CDR1 and CDR2 sequences are MNHEY and SMNVEV (reference sequence). V was pared by 8 bases and J by 6 bases, with 6 bases of the junction left unmatched. CDR3 residues: CASRGVRAGELFF. CDR3 DNA: TGTGCCAGCCGGGGGGTAAGGGCCGGGGAGCTGTTTTTT.

The V call is TRBV18, the J call TRBJ2-7; TRBD1 matches at 8 bases. Trimming at V came to 1 base and at J to 4 bases, leaving 0 bases not matched to a gene. The CDR3 contains 13 residues. CDR1 and CDR2 from the germline V gene are KGHSH and LQKENI. CDR3 coding DNA: TGTGCCAGCTCACCACGGACAGGGTACGAGCAGTACTTC. It codes for CASSPRTGYEQYF.

This sequence joins TRBV7-2 and TRBJ2-3, with D perhaps TRBD1 (5 bases). This CDR3 has 15 residues. Germline CDR1 and CDR2: SGHTA and FQGNSA. Trimming pared 1 base from V and 0 bases from J, leaving 8 bases between. The CDR3 nucleotides are TGTGCCAGCAGCTTAGACAGGAGAAGCACAGATACGCAGTATTTT. This sequence encodes CASSLDRRSTDTQYF.

The chain combines TRBV7-2 with TRBJ1-3; weak D call: TRBD1 (6 bases). V was shortened by 2 bases and J by 2 bases, with 7 bases between the two germline ends. The V gene's germline CDR1 is SGHTA and CDR2 FQGNSA. CDR3 length equals 14 residues. The CDR3 sequence: CASSLRTAGNTIYF. CDR3 nucleotide sequence: TGTGCCAGCAGCTTAAGGACAGCTGGAAACACCATATATTTT.

J is TRBJ1-1 and V is TRBV5-1; D ambiguous. In germline, CDR1 is SGHRS, CDR2 YFSETQ. The CDR3 is 14 residues long. Trimming took off 0 bases at V and 2 bases at J, with 8 bases between the two ends. The CDR3 nucleotides are TGCGCCAGCAGCTTGGGGGCAGTAAACACTGAAGCTTTCTTT. Translated, it gives CASSLGAVNTEAFF.

The rearrangement links TRBV7-9 to TRBJ2-1, with D maybe TRBD1 (6 bases). This CDR3 comprises 14 residues. Trimming cost V 2 bases and J 9 bases, with 14 bases left between them. The germline V gene has CDR1 SEHNR and CDR2 FQNEAQ (reference sequence). CDR3 amino acids: CASSLTGHKGEQFF. DNA for the CDR3: TGTGCCAGCAGCTTAACGGGACATAAGGGTGAGCAGTTCTTC.

There are a few counts of this clone. This sequence joins TRBV7-9 and TRBJ2-2, with 10 nucleotides matching TRBD2. The germline gives CDR1 SEHNR, CDR2 FQNEAQ (reference sequence). Germline trimming cut 5 bases from V and 4 bases from J; bases unmatched to any gene: 16. The CDR3 length is 19 residues. The CDR3 sequence is CASSPRLSGGAMGTGELFF. The CDR3 bases are TGTGCCAGCAGCCCCCGACTAAGCGGGGGGGCCATGGGCACCGGGGAGCTGTTTTTT.

The rearrangement joins TRBV5-1 to TRBJ2-3; TRBD2 matches at 11 bases. Unmatched junction bases numbered 13, after V lost 5 bases and J lost 8 bases. The CDR3 totals 16 residues. Per the germline V gene, CDR1 is SGHRS and CDR2 is YFSETQ. The CDR3 protein is CASRDRTSGPPGTQYF. The CDR3 DNA reads TGCGCCAGCAGAGATCGGACTAGCGGGCCACCCGGTACGCAGTATTTT. Drawing the rest from reference TRBV5-1 and TRBJ2-3, the complete variable domain is KAGVTQTPRYLIKTRGQQVTLSCSPISGHRSVSWYQQTPGQGLQFLFEYFSETQRNKGNFPGRFSGRQFSNSRSEMNVSTLELGDSALYLCASRDRTSGPPGTQYFGPGTRLTVL.

V and J are TRBV6-5 and TRBJ2-2; the D is unclear. With 5 bases removed from V and 0 bases from J, the gap between germline ends came to 7 bases. From germline, CDR1 is MNHEY and CDR2 SVGAGI. The CDR3 sequence is 14 residues long. As DNA, the CDR3 is TGTGCCAGCAGTCGAGATACGAACACCGGGGAGCTGTTTTTT. Translated, it gives CASSRDTNTGELFF.